The 31 T cell receptor beta chains reported below all come from one sample, sequenced in a study of CXCR3-negative and CXCR3-positive naive CD8 T cells. General study findings and limits: CXCR3-positive naive cells had more hydrophobic TRB CDR3s than CXCR3-negative naive cells.

The antigens of these receptors remain unknown. The TRB cDNA libraries were prepared by 5' RACE with UMI labels. TCRdb re-called the 5' RACE reads, yielding one record per CDR3 amino acid sequence without DNA. The listing records 150,000 to 180,000 distinct CDR3 sequences. The sample comprised naive CXCR3+ CD8+ T cells from blood. Subset specified: CD45RO-CCR7+CD27+CD95- naive CD8+ T cells expressing CXCR3 (TNR3+). These receptors all stem from a human donor in good health. Some clones in this sample may be carry-over from other donors' samples.

The V gene is TRBV15, the J gene TRBJ1-2. The CDR3 consists of 12 residues. Germline V lookup: CDR1 LNHNV, CDR2 YYDKDF (reference sequence). CDR3: CATSRDNYGYTF.

This sequence joins TRBV28 and TRBJ2-5. The CDR3 consists of 14 residues. CDR1 and CDR2 (germline): MDHEN, SYDVKM. The CDR3 reads CASSLPYYQETQYF. Combining the CDR3 with reference TRBV28 and TRBJ2-5 gives the whole variable domain DVKVTQSSRYLVKRTGEKVFLECVQDMDHENMFWYRQDPGLGLRLIYFSYDVKMKEKGDIPEGYSVSREKKERFSLILESASTNQTSMYLCASSLPYYQETQYFGPGTRLLVL.

The chain uses TRBV3-1 and TRBJ2-3. The CDR3 runs to 15 residues. The germline CDR1 and CDR2 sequences are LGHDT and YNNKEL (reference sequence). This CDR3 reads CASSRTALGTDTQYF.

The rearrangement links TRBV2 to TRBJ1-1; without DNA, the TCRdb call of TRBD1 cannot be checked. Germline V gives CDR1 SNHLY, CDR2 FYNNEI. The CDR3 sequence is 14 residues long. The CDR3 here is CASSWGQGWTEAFF.

The CDR3 loop reads CASSWTVSHEQFF. The chain employs TRBV5-4 and TRBJ2-1; TCRdb's assignment of TRBD1 cannot be checked, as there is no DNA. The CDR3 is 13 amino acids. The germline gives CDR1 SGHNT, CDR2 YYREEE (reference sequence).

The CDR3 loop reads CAIRTGQGLSYNEQFF. The chain has TRBV10-3 and TRBJ2-1; as DNA is missing, the TRBD1 call by TCRdb cannot be tested. The CDR3 covers 16 residues. Per the germline V gene, CDR1 is ENHRY and CDR2 is SYGVKD.

The gene calls are TRBV28 and TRBJ2-5; TCRdb calls TRBD2, which cannot be checked without DNA. This CDR3 region has 17 residues. Germline loops: CDR1 MDHEN, CDR2 SYDVKM. The CDR3 reads CASSIRTSGSIMETQYF.

V and J are TRBV29-1 and TRBJ2-1. CDR1 and CDR2 from the germline V gene are SQVTM and ANQGSEA. CDR3 length: 13 residues. The CDR3: CSVEGSSYNEQFF.

V usage is TRBV2 and J usage is TRBJ2-5; the D gene TCRdb calls, TRBD2, cannot be checked with no DNA. The CDR3 sequence is 15 residues long. Germline lookup yields CDR1 SNHLY and CDR2 FYNNEI. The CDR3 loop is CASTWSQTRQETQYF.

The rearrangement uses TRBV27 and TRBJ2-1. There are 13 residues in the CDR3. Per the germline V gene, CDR1 is MNHEY and CDR2 is SMNVEV (reference sequence). The CDR3: CASIAGSYNEQFF.

The chain links TRBV29-1 to TRBJ2-3. The CDR3 extends over 11 amino acids. Per germline, CDR1 SQVTM and CDR2 ANQGSEA. The CDR3 reads CSVGPTDTQYF.

V usage is TRBV4-3 and J usage is TRBJ1-2; TCRdb's D call, TRBD1, is unchecked because there is no DNA. Per germline, CDR1 LGHNA and CDR2 YSLEER. The CDR3 is 16 residues long. CDR3 amino acids: CASSQDSGTPYYGYTF.

The chain couples TRBV6-5 to TRBJ2-7; there is no DNA to check the TCRdb D call of TRBD1. In germline, CDR1 is MNHEY, CDR2 SVGAGI. This CDR3 contains 20 residues. CDR3 region: CASSYSPFRDREEKPYEQYF.

The chain carries TRBV7-2 and TRBJ1-1; TCRdb gives TRBD1 as the D gene, but with no DNA this cannot be confirmed. The CDR3 covers 12 residues. CDR1 SGHTA and CDR2 FQGNSA come from the germline V gene. The CDR3 loop is CASSPAGTKAFF. Full variable domain (rest looked up from reference TRBV7-2 and TRBJ1-1): GAGVSQSPSNKVTEKGKDVELRCDPISGHTALYWYRQSLGQGLEFLIYFQGNSAPDKSGLPSDRFSAERTGGSVSTLTIQRTQQEDSAVYLCASSPAGTKAFFGQGTRLTVV.

CDR3 residues: CASSQGIVGNQPQHF. The rearrangement links TRBV4-1 to TRBJ1-5. Germline lookup yields CDR1 MGHRA and CDR2 YSYEKL. This CDR3 has 15 amino acids.

This chain joins TRBV28 and TRBJ2-1; the D call from TCRdb, TRBD1, cannot be confirmed without DNA. CDR1 and CDR2 from the germline V gene are MDHEN and SYDVKM. The CDR3 has 16 amino acids. CDR3: CASSLTPFKPDNEQFF.

V usage is TRBV7-6 and J usage is TRBJ2-3; TCRdb proposes TRBD2, but this gene call is untestable without DNA. Germline V gives CDR1 SGHVS, CDR2 FNYEAQ. There are 16 residues in the CDR3. CDR3 protein: CASSLSGLADTDTQYF.

The genes are TRBV12-3 or TRBV12-4 and TRBJ2-5; TCRdb gives TRBD2 as the D gene, but with no DNA this cannot be confirmed. The CDR3 has 16 amino acids. CDR3 residues: CASSLVSSSLQETQYF.

The genes are TRBV11-2 and TRBJ2-3; TCRdb reports TRBD1, a call that lacks DNA to check it against. There are 15 residues in the CDR3. In germline, CDR1 is SGHAT, CDR2 FQNNGV. The CDR3 spells CASSHNSGAPDTQYF. The whole variable domain, filled in from reference TRBV11-2 and TRBJ2-3, reads EAGVAQSPRYKIIEKRQSVAFWCNPISGHATLYWYQQILGQGPKLLIQFQNNGVVDDSQLPKDRFSAERLKGVDSTLKIQPAKLEDSAVYLCASSHNSGAPDTQYFGPGTRLTVL.

The chain links TRBV9 to TRBJ2-7; TCRdb returns TRBD1, unconfirmable since there is no DNA. Germline V lookup: CDR1 SGDLS, CDR2 YYNGEE. The CDR3 totals 14 residues. The CDR3 spells CASIETGGAYEQYF.

The CDR3 reads CATSEGPAAYNEQFF. The chain links TRBV24-1 to TRBJ2-1. There are 15 residues in the CDR3. CDR1 is KGHDR, CDR2 SFDVKD, per germline.

This chain joins TRBV3-1 and TRBJ2-5. The germline gives CDR1 LGHDT, CDR2 YNNKEL (reference sequence). The CDR3 is 14 amino acids. The CDR3 loop is CASSQDSSLETQYF.

The V gene is TRBV27, the J gene TRBJ1-2; checking the TCRdb D call of TRBD1 is not possible without DNA. This CDR3 comprises 17 residues. Germline-derived CDR1 and CDR2 are MNHEY and SMNVEV (reference sequence). This chain's CDR3 is CASSPTGTESVFYGYTF.

V and J are TRBV7-9 and TRBJ2-1; TCRdb reports TRBD1, a call that lacks DNA to check it against. The germline CDR1 and CDR2 sequences are SEHNR and FQNEAQ (reference sequence). The CDR3 length is 14 residues. The CDR3 region is CASSAVILPGEQFF.

V and J are TRBV7-3 and TRBJ1-2. CDR1 and CDR2 (germline): SGHTA, FQGTGA. This CDR3 comprises 15 residues. CDR3 sequence reads: CASSLTRPANYGYTF. Full variable domain (rest looked up from reference TRBV7-3 and TRBJ1-2): GAGVSQTPSNKVTEKGKYVELRCDPISGHTALYWYRQSLGQGPEFLIYFQGTGAADDSGLPNDRFFAVRPEGSVSTLKIQRTERGDSAVYLCASSLTRPANYGYTFGSGTRLTVV.

V usage is TRBV29-1 and J usage is TRBJ2-7; TCRdb's D call of TRBD2 is untestable without DNA. This CDR3 has 17 residues. Germline V CDR1 and CDR2: SQVTM, ANQGSEA. The CDR3 loop is CSVEDPASGSNSYEQYF.

The rearrangement joins TRBV6-5 to TRBJ2-7; TCRdb picks TRBD1, but there is no DNA to check that call. The CDR3 consists of 12 residues. Germline assignment: CDR1 MNHEY and CDR2 SVGAGI. CDR3 amino acids: CASSAGVYEQYF.

The chain couples TRBV28 to TRBJ2-2. The germline V gene has CDR1 MDHEN and CDR2 SYDVKM. CDR3 length equals 15 residues. The chain's CDR3 is CASSLGQRFGGELFF.

The chain employs TRBV20-1 and TRBJ2-7. The length of the CDR3 is 15 residues. Looked up from germline, CDR1 is DFQATT and CDR2 is SNEGSKA (reference sequence). The CDR3 here is CSASDLDRNAYEQYF.

V gene TRBV14 combines with J gene TRBJ2-5. The germline CDR1 and CDR2 sequences are SGHDN and FVKESK. The length of the CDR3 is 14 residues. The CDR3 here is CASSQEGGRETQYF. The full variable domain, with the rest looked up from reference TRBV14 and TRBJ2-5, is EAGVTQFPSHSVIEKGQTVTLRCDPISGHDNLYWYRRVMGKEIKFLLHFVKESKQDESGMPNNRFLAERTGGTYSTLKVQPAELEDSGVYFCASSQEGGRETQYFGPGTRLLVL.

The CDR3 region is CASSLGDRVFHEQYF. The chain combines TRBV13 with TRBJ2-7; no DNA is available, so the TRBD1 call from TCRdb remains unchecked. This CDR3 contains 15 residues. The germline CDR1 and CDR2 sequences are PRHDT and FYEKMQ (reference sequence).